This is a list of T cell receptor beta chains from one sample in a study of blood T cell repertoires in COVID-19. Method: immunoSEQ multiplex PCR; TCRdb's copy keeps in-frame clones and lacks some. The data contain 150,000 to 200,000 clones, about 88% of them singletons. Sequenced material: peripheral blood. These receptors all come from a man aged 45-65 years who had recovered from COVID-19. Each CDR3 is given with its conserved first and last residue. D genes are given only for firm matches. Expanded clones get a size class; other rows say once, few or many, or leave the size out.

d_call clone_size j_call v_call cdr3_length cdr3_aa cdr3_nt
. . TRBJ2-1 TRBV7-6 13 CASSLALDSEQFF TGTGCCAGCAGCTTAGCGTTGGATAGCGAGCAGTTCTTC
. . TRBJ1-1 TRBV4-2 17 CASSQAAGRTMNTEAFF TGTGCCAGCAGCCAAGCGGCAGGGCGCACCATGAACACTGAAGCTTTCTTT
. . TRBJ1-1 TRBV6-5 14 CASSFHRENTEAFF TGTGCCAGCAGCTTCCACAGGGAGAACACTGAAGCTTTCTTT
. . TRBJ2-5 TRBV27 15 CASSLEGRVGGTQYF TGTGCCAGCAGTCTAGAGGGCCGGGTCGGGGGGACCCAGTACTTC
. . TRBJ2-1 TRBV10-3 15 CAISESGGSYNEQFF TGTGCCATCAGTGAGTCGGGGGGATCCTACAATGAGCAGTTCTTC
. . TRBJ1-4 TRBV4-1 14 CASSQEVTGTKLFF TGCGCCAGCAGCCAAGAGGTCACCGGGACTAAACTGTTTTTT
TRBD1 once TRBJ1-6 TRBV25-1 15 CASSETGSGNSPLHF TGTGCCAGCAGTGAGACAGGGTCTGGTAATTCACCCCTCCACTTT
. . TRBJ2-1 TRBV4-3 20 CASSQDFIGFGGPMYNEQFF TGCGCCAGCAGCCAAGATTTCATTGGGTTCGGGGGGCCGATGTACAATGAGCAGTTCTTC
. few TRBJ1-1 TRBV19 15 CASSPPGGANTEAFF TGTGCCAGTAGTCCCCCCGGGGGGGCGAACACTGAAGCTTTCTTT
TRBD2 few TRBJ2-3 TRBV11-2 16 CASSLVAGAREDTQYF TGTGCCAGCAGCTTAGTAGCGGGAGCGAGGGAAGATACGCAGTATTTT
. . TRBJ1-5 TRBV21-1 16 CASSKRGGVGNQPQHF TGTGCCAGCAGCAAAAGGGGTGGGGTAGGCAATCAGCCCCAGCATTTT
TRBD1 few TRBJ2-7 TRBV2 14 CASTTTGGLSEQYF TGTGCCAGCACTACTACAGGGGGCCTGAGCGAGCAGTACTTC
. . TRBJ1-1 TRBV7-2 12 CASSLEGGEAFF TGTGCCAGCAGCTTAGAAGGGGGTGAAGCTTTCTTT
. once TRBJ2-5 TRBV6-5 14 CASSYVDSQETQYF TGTGCCAGCAGTTACGTGGACAGCCAAGAGACCCAGTACTTC
. . TRBJ2-5 TRBV10-1 15 CASSVGRGSRETQYF TGCGCCAGCAGTGTGGGCAGGGGATCAAGGGAGACCCAGTACTTC
. . TRBJ2-2 TRBV5-6 16 CASSLAKVGRHGELFF TGTGCCAGCAGCTTGGCCAAAGTAGGCAGACACGGGGAGCTGTTTTTT
. few TRBJ1-1 TRBV6-5 14 CASSYPGSSTEAFF TGTGCCAGCAGTTACCCCGGGAGTAGCACTGAAGCTTTCTTT
. . TRBJ2-1 TRBV9 16 CASSASGLQSYNEQFF TGTGCCAGCAGCGCGTCGGGATTGCAGTCCTACAATGAGCAGTTCTTC
. once TRBJ1-2 TRBV27 16 CASSPRGGLTPYGYTF TGTGCCAGCAGTCCCCGCGGGGGCCTAACCCCCTATGGCTACACCTTC
. . TRBJ2-1 TRBV21-1 14 CASSSHRGGDEQFF TGTGCCAGCAGCAGCCACAGGGGGGGCGATGAGCAGTTCTTC
TRBD1 . TRBJ2-7 TRBV7-9 14 CASSIRDREYEQYF TGTGCCAGCAGCATCCGGGACAGGGAGTACGAGCAGTACTTC
TRBD2 . TRBJ2-1 TRBV7-2 15 CASSRGGSRVNEQFF TGTGCCAGCAGTCGGGGGGGTAGCCGGGTCAATGAGCAGTTCTTC
. . TRBJ1-4 TRBV18 13 CASSPLEAEKLFF TGTGCCAGCTCACCACTAGAAGCGGAAAAACTGTTTTTT
. . TRBJ1-5 TRBV6-1 16 CASSDSMRRSNQPQHF TGTGCCAGCAGTGATTCGATGCGGCGAAGCAATCAGCCCCAGCATTTT
TRBD2 . TRBJ2-1 TRBV28 15 CASSFRAGGPGEQFF TGTGCCAGCAGTTTCCGAGCGGGAGGGCCTGGTGAGCAGTTCTTC
TRBD1 . TRBJ1-5 TRBV28 14 CASIGTGGGQPQHF TGTGCCAGCATTGGGACAGGGGGAGGTCAGCCCCAGCATTTT
TRBD1 . TRBJ2-5 TRBV7-6 13 CASSFTGGETQYF TGTGCCAGCAGCTTCACAGGGGGGGAGACCCAGTACTTC
. . TRBJ1-2 TRBV7-8 15 CASSLAPGAYAGYTF TGTGCCAGCAGCTTAGCGCCTGGAGCCTATGCTGGCTACACCTTC
TRBD1 . TRBJ1-5 TRBV5-1 15 CASSEWTGLGQPQHF TGCGCCAGCAGCGAATGGACAGGCCTAGGGCAGCCCCAGCATTTT
. . TRBJ2-5 TRBV18 16 CASSPSAQATKETQYF TGTGCCAGCTCACCCAGCGCGCAAGCTACCAAGGAGACCCAGTACTTC
. once TRBJ1-2 TRBV5-6 13 CASSLGQNYGYTF TGTGCCAGCAGCTTGGGACAGAACTATGGCTACACCTTC
. . TRBJ2-3 TRBV9 11 CASALADTQYF TGTGCCAGCGCATTAGCTGATACGCAGTATTTT
TRBD1 . TRBJ1-2 TRBV6-2/TRBV6-3 17 CASSPGGQFPLTYGYTF TGTGCCAGCAGCCCGGGGGGACAGTTCCCCTTGACCTATGGCTACACCTTC
TRBD1 . TRBJ1-5 TRBV7-9 14 CASSPGTGGQPQHF TGTGCCAGCAGCCCTGGGACAGGGGGGCAGCCCCAGCATTTT
. . TRBJ1-2 TRBV25-1 13 CASMEGPTYGYTF TGTGCCAGCATGGAGGGGCCGACTTATGGCTACACCTTC
TRBD1 . TRBJ1-4 TRBV3-1/TRBV3-2 14 CASRRKQGSEKLFF TGTGCCAGCAGGAGAAAACAGGGGAGTGAAAAACTGTTTTTT
TRBD1 once TRBJ2-3 TRBV28 15 CASSYRTGLADTQYF TGTGCCAGCAGCTACAGGACAGGGTTGGCAGATACGCAGTATTTT